The source of this TCR beta chain is a study of Tregs in tolerant kidney transplant recipients. CD4+CD25+CD127- Tregs, CD4+CD25- non-Tregs, CD4 and CD8 cells were sorted. Study-wide findings and caveats: Tregs expanded with activated donor B cells seemed most donor-specific. Few patients were studied, so findings need validation in larger groups.

As concerns this clone: Antigen: not known.

Sequencing was performed with immunoSEQ multiplex PCR; in TCRdb, only in-frame clones are kept and a portion is missing. The table records about 240,000 clones, 65% to 85% of them present only once. V trimming: 5 bases; J trimming: 0 bases; junction bases outside the gene matches: 9. The CDR3 has 18 residues. Looked up from germline, CDR1 is MNHNS and CDR2 is SASEGT. The chain is built from TRBV6-1 and TRBJ2-3; TRBD2 agrees at 12 bases. Input material: CD4+ T cells from blood. This clonotype was obtained from a human donor in good health. This CDR3 reads CASSQGLAGGISTDTQYF. The DNA of the CDR3 is TGTGCCAGCAGTCAAGGGCTAGCGGGGGGGATTAGCACAGATACGCAGTATTTT.